Presented here are 16 T cell receptor beta chains from one specimen sequenced in a study of blood T cells in healthy people across ages. Primed by a sample-barcoded 5' primer and a J-beta primer mix, a second PCR proceeded for roughly 7 to 11 cycles. TCRdb re-called the 5' RACE reads with MiXCR, one entry per CDR3 protein. Altogether about 620,000 distinct CDR3 sequences are present, under 65% being singletons, with the ten largest covering about 13%. The sample was blood. All receptors come from a woman aged 80 or older in good health.

The CDR3: CASSRESTEAFF. In nucleotides, the CDR3 is TGTGCCAGCAGCCGTGAGAGCACTGAAGCTTTCTTT. The V and J genes are TRBV7-9 and TRBJ1-1, with D uncertain. V was shortened by 5 bases and J by 4 bases, with 8 bases between the two germline ends. Germline V lookup: CDR1 SEHNR, CDR2 FQNEAQ (reference sequence). This CDR3 is built from 12 residues.

Of note for this clonotype: A read error is possible here, since a much larger clone lies one base away. The rearrangement links TRBV20-1 to TRBJ2-1, with a tentative D call TRBD1 (5 bases). The CDR3 sequence is 15 residues long. Germline loops: CDR1 DFQATT, CDR2 SNEGSKA (reference sequence). The ends were cut back, 0 bases at V and 3 bases at J, with 12 bases in the middle. This CDR3 reads CSARDQARDYNEQFF. The CDR3, as DNA: TGCAGTGCTAGAGATCAGGCCAGGGACTACAATGAGCAGTTCTTC.

CDR3 nucleotides: TGCAGTGCCGAAGGCGTCAGGTCCTACACTGAAGCTTTCTTT. Protein product: CSAEGVRSYTEAFF. The gene calls are TRBV20-1 and TRBJ1-1, with no clear D. CDR3 length: 14 residues. Per the germline V gene, CDR1 is DFQATT and CDR2 is SNEGSKA (reference sequence). The ends were cut back, 6 bases at V and 3 bases at J, with 17 bases in the middle.

On this clonotype itself: A read error may explain this, as a much larger clone is one base away. The chain couples TRBV20-1 to TRBJ2-7, with D possibly called TRBD1 or TRBD2 (6 bases each). Trimming removed 4 bases at V and 10 bases at J, with 20 bases between. Germline V gene data show CDR1 as DFQATT and CDR2 as SNEGSKA (reference sequence). The CDR3 runs to 13 residues. CDR3 protein: CSAIEGGLEAQYF. The DNA for the CDR3 is TGCAGTGCTATAGAGGGGGGCCTAGAGGCCCAGTACTTC.

This clonotype showed up many times. The J gene is TRBJ1-5, the V gene TRBV9; D may be TRBD1 (6 bases). Germline V gene data show CDR1 as SGDLS and CDR2 as YYNGEE. V dropped 3 bases and J dropped 1 base, with 8 bases sitting between them. CDR3 length equals 14 residues. The CDR3 region has the DNA TGTGCCAGCAGCGCCAGGGGAAGCAATCAGCCCCAGCATTTT. It encodes CASSARGSNQPQHF. The whole variable domain, remainder taken from reference TRBV9 and TRBJ1-5, is DSGVTQTPKHLITATGQRVTLRCSPRSGDLSVYWYQQSLDQGLQFLIQYYNGEERAKGNILERFSAQQFPDLHSELNLSSLELGDSALYFCASSARGSNQPQHFGDGTRLSIL.

Comments on this clonotype: An end of the junction differs from the germline gene, which may be a read error. This chain links TRBV25-1 with TRBJ2-1; D might be TRBD2 (6 bases). Germline loops: CDR1 MGHDK, CDR2 SYGVNS. The CDR3 covers 14 residues. CDR3: CAGSGTLAYNEQFF. CDR3 nucleotides: TGTGCCGGCAGTGGGACTCTTGCCTACAATGAGCAGTTCTTC. Variable domain in full (rest from reference TRBV25-1 and TRBJ2-1): EADIYQTPRYLVIGTGKKITLECSQTMGHDKMYWYQQDPGMELHLIHYSYGVNSTEKGDLSSESTVSRIRTEHFPLTLESARPSHTSQYLCAGSGTLAYNEQFFGPGTRLTVL.

This clonotype was seen at least ten times. The J gene is TRBJ2-5, the V gene TRBV7-2; tentatively, D is TRBD2 (7 bases). V lost 3 bases and J 4 bases, leaving 18 bases between the germline ends. The CDR3 has 16 residues. The germline V gene has CDR1 SGHTA and CDR2 FQGNSA. The CDR3 DNA reads TGTGCCAGCAGCTTCCTCGGTGGGGGAGGGGGAGAGACCCAGTACTTC. Translated: CASSFLGGGGGETQYF.

The chain uses TRBV7-9 and TRBJ1-5; no reliable D call. CDR1 and CDR2 (germline): SEHNR, FQNEAQ (reference sequence). Trimming pared 1 base from V and 3 bases from J, leaving 13 bases between. The CDR3 is made up of 16 amino acids. CDR3 bases: TGTGCCAGCAGCTTAGGGCCCGGCTCATTCAATCAGCCCCAGCATTTT. This translates into CASSLGPGSFNQPQHF.

The chain has TRBV5-5 and TRBJ1-1; possibly TRBD1 for D (5 bases). Trimming took 1 base from V and 10 from J, leaving 8 bases between them. Germline V lookup: CDR1 SGHKS, CDR2 YYEKEE (reference sequence). There are 11 residues in the CDR3. CDR3: CASSLTGGAFF. In DNA form, the CDR3 reads TGTGCCAGCAGCTTGACAGGAGGAGCTTTCTTT.

The gene calls are TRBV6-1 and TRBJ1-2, with D possibly TRBD1 on 6 matching bases. Germline lookup yields CDR1 MNHNS and CDR2 SASEGT. This CDR3 is built from 16 residues. V was clipped by 2 bases and J by 8 bases, with 21 bases between them. The CDR3 DNA reads TGTGCCAGCAGTGAATCGACTGACAGGCGTCTTCGAGGCTACACCTTC. Protein sequence: CASSESTDRRLRGYTF.

V is TRBV20-1 and J is TRBJ2-4; D unresolved. The CDR3 spans 12 residues. Germline V CDR1 and CDR2: DFQATT, SNEGSKA (reference sequence). The V gene lost 1 base and the J gene lost 6 bases, with 7 bases spanning the gap. The CDR3 here is CSARVGLNIQYF. CDR3 DNA: TGCAGTGCTAGAGTGGGGTTAAACATTCAGTACTTC.

The chain combines TRBV4-1 with TRBJ2-2; 7 bases line up with TRBD1. Losses at the gene ends were 5 bases for V and 3 bases for J; bases not matched to a gene: 6. CDR1 is MGHRA and CDR2 is YSYEKL in the germline V gene. The CDR3 contains 15 residues. The CDR3 DNA is TGCGCCAGCAGCGGGACAGCATTAGACACCGGGGAGCTGTTTTTT. Amino acids: CASSGTALDTGELFF.

This chain connects TRBV2 to TRBJ2-6; TRBD1 agrees at 10 bases. Looked up from germline, CDR1 is SNHLY and CDR2 is FYNNEI. With V trimmed by 6 bases and J by 2 bases, 10 bases remained unmatched. The CDR3 is made up of 18 amino acids. CDR3 in amino acids: CASRFPGQGKTGANVLTF. The CDR3 coding sequence is TGTGCCAGCAGGTTCCCGGGACAGGGGAAGACTGGGGCCAACGTCCTGACTTTC.

About this clonotype: At one boundary the junction diverges from the germline segment, which might be a read error. The V and J genes are TRBV5-1 and TRBJ2-7; TRBD1 matches 9 bases. The CDR3 has 17 amino acids. Germline CDR1 SGHRS, CDR2 YFSETQ. This CDR3 reads CASSTQTGTGLPYEQYF. The CDR3 DNA is TGCGCTAGCAGCACACAAACCGGGACAGGGTTACCCTACGAGCAGTACTTC.

The CDR3 DNA sequence: TGTGCCAGCAGTCCGCCTCCCGGTGGCCGGATTTGGTACTTC. Translating gives CASSPPPGGRIWYF. The chain couples TRBV27 to TRBJ2-4; D is unresolved. The CDR3 runs 14 residues. The ends were cut back, 5 bases at V and 15 bases at J, with 23 bases in the middle. Germline CDR1 reads MNHEY; CDR2 reads SMNVEV (reference sequence).

V is TRBV27 and J is TRBJ2-7; TRBD2 aligns across 10 bases. This CDR3 region has 15 residues. Germline CDR1 and CDR2: MNHEY and SMNVEV (reference sequence). Trimming at V came to 11 bases and at J to 4 bases, leaving 14 bases not matched to a gene. CDR3 residues: CASGPGLAFIYEQYF. CDR3 coding DNA: TGTGCCTCAGGACCGGGACTAGCGTTTATATACGAGCAGTACTTC.